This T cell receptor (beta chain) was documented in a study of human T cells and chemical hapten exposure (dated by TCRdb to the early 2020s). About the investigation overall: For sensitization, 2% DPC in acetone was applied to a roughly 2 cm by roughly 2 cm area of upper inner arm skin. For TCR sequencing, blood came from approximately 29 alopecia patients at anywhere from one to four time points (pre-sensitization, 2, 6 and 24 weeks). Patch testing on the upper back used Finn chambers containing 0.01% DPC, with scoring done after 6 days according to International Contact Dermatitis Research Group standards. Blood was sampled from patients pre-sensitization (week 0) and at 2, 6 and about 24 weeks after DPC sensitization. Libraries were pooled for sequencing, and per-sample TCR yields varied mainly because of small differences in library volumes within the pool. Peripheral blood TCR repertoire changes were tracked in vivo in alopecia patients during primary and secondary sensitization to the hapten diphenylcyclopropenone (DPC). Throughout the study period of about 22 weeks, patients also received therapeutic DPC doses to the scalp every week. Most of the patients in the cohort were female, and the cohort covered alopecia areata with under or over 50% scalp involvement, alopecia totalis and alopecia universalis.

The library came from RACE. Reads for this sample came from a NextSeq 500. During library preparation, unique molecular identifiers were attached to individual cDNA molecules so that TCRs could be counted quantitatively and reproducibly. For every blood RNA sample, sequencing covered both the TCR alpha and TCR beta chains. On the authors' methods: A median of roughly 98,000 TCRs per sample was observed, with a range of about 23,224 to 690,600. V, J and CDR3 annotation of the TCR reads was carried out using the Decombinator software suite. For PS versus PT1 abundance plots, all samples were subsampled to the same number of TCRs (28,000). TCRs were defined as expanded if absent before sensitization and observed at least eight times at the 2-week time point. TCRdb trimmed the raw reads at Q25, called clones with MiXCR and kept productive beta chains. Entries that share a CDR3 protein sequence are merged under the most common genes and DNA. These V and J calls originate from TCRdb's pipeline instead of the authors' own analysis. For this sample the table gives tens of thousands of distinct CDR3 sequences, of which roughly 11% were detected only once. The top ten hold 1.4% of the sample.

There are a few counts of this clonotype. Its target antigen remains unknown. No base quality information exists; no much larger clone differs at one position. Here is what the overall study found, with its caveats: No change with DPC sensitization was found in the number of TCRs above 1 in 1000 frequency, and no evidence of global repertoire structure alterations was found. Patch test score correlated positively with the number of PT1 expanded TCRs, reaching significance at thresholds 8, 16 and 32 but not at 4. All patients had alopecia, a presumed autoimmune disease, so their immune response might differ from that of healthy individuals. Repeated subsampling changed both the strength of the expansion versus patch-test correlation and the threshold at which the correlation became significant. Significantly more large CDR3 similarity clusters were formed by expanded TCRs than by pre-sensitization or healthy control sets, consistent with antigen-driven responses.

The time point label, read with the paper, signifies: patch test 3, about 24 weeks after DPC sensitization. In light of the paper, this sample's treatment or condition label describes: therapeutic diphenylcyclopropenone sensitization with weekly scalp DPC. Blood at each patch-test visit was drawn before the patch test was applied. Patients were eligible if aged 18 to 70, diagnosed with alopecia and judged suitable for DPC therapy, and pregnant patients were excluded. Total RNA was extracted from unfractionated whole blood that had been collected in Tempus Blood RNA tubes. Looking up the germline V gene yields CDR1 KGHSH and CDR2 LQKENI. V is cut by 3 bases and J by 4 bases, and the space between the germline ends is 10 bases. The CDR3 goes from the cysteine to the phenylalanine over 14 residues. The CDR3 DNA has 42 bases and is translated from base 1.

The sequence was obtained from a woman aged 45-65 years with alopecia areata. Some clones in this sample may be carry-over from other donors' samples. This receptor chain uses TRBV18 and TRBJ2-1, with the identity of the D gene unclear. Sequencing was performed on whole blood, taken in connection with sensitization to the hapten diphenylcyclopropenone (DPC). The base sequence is TGTGCCAGCTCACCTAGGCTAGAATACAATGAGCAGTTCTTC. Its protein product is CASSPRLEYNEQFF.